These 14 T cell receptor beta chains came from one sample sequenced in a study of cytomegalovirus exposure and HLA in healthy donors (dated by TCRdb to about 2017). Receptors were amplified or captured by the immunoSEQ multiplex PCR assay. A mixture of 60 forward primers for TCR Vbeta segments and 13 reverse primers for TCR Jbeta segments was used in the multiplex PCR. In its TCRdb copy, this immuneACCESS table keeps in-frame sequences only and misses some clones. Where compared with another copy, unresolved V genes explain less than half of these, and the others have no known cause. The sample profile shows about 120,000 clones; over 70% of them were found once. The leading ten clones occupy about 2.7% of the sample. The sequencing sample was made of PBMCs. Receptors originate from a woman between 35 and 50 years old in good health and CMV-seropositive.

This chain uses TRBV30 with TRBJ2-3; no clear D. CDR1 is GTSNPN and CDR2 is SVGIG in the germline V gene (reference sequence). The CDR3 contains 12 residues. The V gene lost 4 bases and the J gene lost 3 bases, with 8 bases spanning the gap. The CDR3 DNA sequence: TGTGCCTGGACAGGTCCGACAGATACGCAGTATTTT. Encoded protein: CAWTGPTDTQYF.

The chain is built from TRBV30 and TRBJ2-3, with 8 nucleotides matching TRBD2. This CDR3 has 15 amino acids. V shed 1 base, J shed 4 bases, and the junction held 7 bases outside the gene matches. Germline CDR1 and CDR2: GTSNPN and SVGIG (reference sequence). CDR3 coding DNA: TGTGCCTGGAGTGGGGCGAGCGGGGGTGCAGATACGCAGTATTTT. The encoded protein is CAWSGASGGADTQYF.

This chain connects TRBV18 to TRBJ2-7, with D perhaps matching TRBD2 (6 bases). Per germline, CDR1 KGHSH and CDR2 LQKENI. This CDR3 has 14 residues. Trimming pared 4 bases from V and 2 bases from J, leaving 12 bases between. The CDR3 nucleotides read TGTGCCAGCTCACTACGCCGGGAGACCTACGAGCAGTACTTC. Its protein product is CASSLRRETYEQYF.

The V and J genes are TRBV7-6 and TRBJ1-1; D is perhaps TRBD1 (6 bases). CDR1 SGHVS and CDR2 FNYEAQ come from the germline V gene. The V end lost 5 bases, the J end lost 3 bases, and 13 bases lay between the germline ends. The CDR3 has 14 amino acids. CDR3: CASSPRRQDTEAFF. The CDR3 DNA follows: TGTGCCAGCAGCCCACGCCGACAGGACACTGAAGCTTTCTTT.

V usage is TRBV4-1 and J usage is TRBJ1-4, with D uncertain. Trimming took 1 base from V and 5 from J, leaving 5 bases between them. The germline CDR1 and CDR2 sequences are MGHRA and YSYEKL. CDR3 size: 13 residues. CDR3 sequence: CASSQVHNEKLFF. The CDR3, as DNA: TGCGCCAGCAGCCAAGTACACAATGAAAAACTGTTTTTT.

This rearrangement joins TRBV19 to TRBJ2-5; TRBD2 aligns across 7 bases. CDR3 size: 15 residues. Germline V gives CDR1 LNHDA, CDR2 SQIVND (reference sequence). Trimming cost V 1 base and J 5 bases; bases outside gene matches: 7. The CDR3 is CASSIGLAVRETQYF. CDR3 nucleotide sequence: TGTGCCAGTAGTATAGGTCTAGCGGTGAGGGAGACCCAGTACTTC.

The rearrangement uses TRBV28 and TRBJ1-4, with D tentatively TRBD1 (6 bases). V was clipped by 2 bases and J by 8 bases, with 12 bases between them. The CDR3 spans 14 residues. Germline V gene data show CDR1 as MDHEN and CDR2 as SYDVKM. CDR3 sequence: CASSLMGAREKLFF. The DNA for the CDR3 is TGTGCCAGCAGTTTAATGGGGGCAAGGGAAAAACTGTTTTTT.

This rearrangement joins TRBV5-1 to TRBJ2-3; TRBD2 matches 7 bases. V dropped 2 bases and J dropped 5; count of bases not matched to a gene: 8. The CDR3 covers 15 residues. From germline, CDR1 is SGHRS and CDR2 YFSETQ. CDR3 residues: CASSFTSAAVDTQYF. In DNA, the CDR3 is TGCGCCAGCAGCTTCACTAGCGCGGCGGTAGATACGCAGTATTTT.

The chain is built from TRBV5-4 and TRBJ2-2, with TRBD2 as a possible D gene (5 bases). This CDR3 is built from 16 residues. V lost 0 bases and J 1 base, leaving 10 bases between the germline ends. The germline V gene has CDR1 SGHNT and CDR2 YYREEE (reference sequence). In DNA form, the CDR3 reads TGTGCCAGCAGCTTGGGGACTGCATTGAACACCGGGGAGCTGTTTTTT. Translating it yields CASSLGTALNTGELFF.

The chain recombines TRBV5-1 with TRBJ1-6, with 10 bases matching TRBD1. Germline CDR1 reads SGHRS; CDR2 reads YFSETQ. The CDR3 is made up of 16 amino acids. V lost 1 base, J lost 6 bases, and 4 bases stayed unmatched. CDR3 coding DNA: TGCGCCAGCAGCTTGCCGGGACAGGGGTTTAATTCACCCCTCCACTTT. Its translation is CASSLPGQGFNSPLHF.

The V and J genes are TRBV5-1 and TRBJ2-2; D is unresolved. V lost 0 bases to trimming and J lost 1 base, with 7 bases between them. CDR3 length: 15 amino acids. Germline CDR1 reads SGHRS; CDR2 reads YFSETQ. CDR3 amino acids: CASSLGQRNTGELFF. Written as DNA, the CDR3 is TGCGCCAGCAGCTTGGGCCAGCGGAACACCGGGGAGCTGTTTTTT.

The V gene is TRBV7-8, the J gene TRBJ2-5; the D gene is possibly TRBD1 (5 bases). The CDR3 runs to 14 residues. Germline CDR1 SGHVS, CDR2 FQNEAQ. V gave up 0 bases and J gave up 1 base, with 6 bases separating them. The CDR3 DNA reads TGTGCCAGCAGCTTAGCACAGGTCCAAGAGACCCAGTACTTC. This codes for CASSLAQVQETQYF.

This clone has a handful of counts. The gene calls are TRBV7-3 and TRBJ2-3; TRBD2 matches 10 bases. The trim removed 5 bases at V and 6 bases at J, leaving 8 bases unmatched. Germline CDR1 SGHTA, CDR2 FQGTGA. The CDR3 loop spans 15 amino acids. Here the CDR3 DNA reads TGTGCCAGCAGCGTGACTAGCGGGTACCTCGATACGCAGTATTTT. Translation: CASSVTSGYLDTQYF.

This clone was found once. The junction and the germline gene differ at one end; a read error may be behind it. The chain uses TRBV7-6 and TRBJ2-1; 9 bases agree with TRBD2. Per germline, CDR1 SGHVS and CDR2 FNYEAQ. There are 17 residues in the CDR3. The CDR3 DNA sequence: TGTGCTAGCAGCTTAGGGCGTAGTAGCGGGAGTGGTAATGAGCAGTTCTTC. This sequence encodes CASSLGRSSGSGNEQFF.